Included here is one T cell receptor beta chain sequence, with context. Its antigen is still unknown. TCRdb keeps only in-frame clones here, not all; method: immunoSEQ multiplex PCR. The sample holds around 110,000 clones, about 90% seen once. CDR3 size: 15 residues. CDR1 and CDR2 (germline): SGHRS, YFSETQ. V lost 0 bases and J lost 1, with 8 bases in between. The entry originates in a study of T cell responses to AZD1222 COVID-19 vaccine. General observations from the study: CD4 TCRs linked to vaccination spanned spike, dominating at 160-218 and 743-854. Reportedly, close to half of spike-specific TCRs are directed against unmutated variant regions. Possibly, clonal diversity was underestimated; donors were largely white British and included more females.

Sample: peripheral blood, taken 28 days after the second AZD1222 dose. The chain has TRBV5-1 and TRBJ1-5; the D is unclear. The TCR was taken from an adult who received the AZD1222 COVID-19 vaccine. CDR3 region: CASSLEPRSNQPQHF. CDR3 coding DNA: TGCGCCAGCAGCTTGGAGCCCAGAAGCAATCAGCCCCAGCATTTT.